The rows below give T cell receptor beta chains drawn from one sample of a study of cytomegalovirus exposure and HLA in healthy donors. Profiled with immunoSEQ multiplex PCR; TCRdb holds only in-frame clones, not every one. The data show some 200,000 clones, with 70% to 85% seen just once and less than 3% held by the top ten. Sequencing was done on a sample of PBMCs. The receptors shown here come from a woman aged 55-69 years in good health and CMV-seropositive. The conserved cysteine and the conserved F or W are not part of the CDR3 here. Fields, in order: V gene, D gene, J gene, CDR3 protein. D genes are given only for firm matches.

TRBV11-3	NA	TRBJ2-3	ASSPGASTDTQY
TRBV5-1	TRBD1	TRBJ1-5	ASSLGQGDNQPQH
TRBV9	NA	TRBJ2-1	ASAPISGSYNEQF
TRBV6-1	NA	TRBJ1-1	ASTTNGGNTEAL
TRBV28	NA	TRBJ1-6	ASSPTRTASPLH
TRBV7-8	NA	TRBJ1-5	ASSETWRQPQH
TRBV5-1	NA	TRBJ1-1	ASSLVGENTEAF
TRBV13	TRBD1	TRBJ1-1	ASSLRTGGAGGTEAF
TRBV19	TRBD1	TRBJ1-2	ASSPRQGVNYGYT
TRBV10-3	TRBD2	TRBJ2-1	AISELGGGTHNEQF
TRBV21-1	NA	TRBJ1-5	ASVETGVFQPQH
TRBV30	TRBD1	TRBJ1-6	AWSHQGDSPLH
TRBV29-1	NA	TRBJ2-4	SVSDSIQY
TRBV7-9	TRBD1	TRBJ1-2	ASRPSGGSGYT
TRBV12-2	NA	TRBJ1-1	ASRLARGGTEAF
TRBV20-1	NA	TRBJ1-1	SALRGTEAF
TRBV7-2	NA	TRBJ1-1	ASSGGGRWTEAF
TRBV2	TRBD2	TRBJ2-1	ASSGTGGWGEQF
TRBV7-2	TRBD1	TRBJ2-7	ASSRQGGTYEQY
TRBV5-5	NA	TRBJ2-7	ASSRNSVEQY
TRBV5-1	TRBD1	TRBJ1-2	ASSLDGTGRRDGYT
TRBV5-4	TRBD1	TRBJ1-6	ASRWGTGGSSPLH
TRBV29-1	NA	TRBJ1-1	SGKGGSAEAF
TRBV10-3	TRBD2	TRBJ2-1	AIRGLAGVSEQF
TRBV30	TRBD2	TRBJ2-5	AWSLAGGKQETQY
TRBV18	NA	TRBJ2-1	ASSPMASVPLGDEQF
TRBV9	TRBD1	TRBJ1-6	ASSRQGIGSPLH
TRBV30	NA	TRBJ1-1	AWSVQGEAEAF
TRBV5-1	TRBD1	TRBJ2-2	ASRKGQDEDTGELF
TRBV4-1	NA	TRBJ1-2	ASSQILGGYGYT
TRBV18	NA	TRBJ2-2	ASSSRAEPAGELF
TRBV10-2	NA	TRBJ2-5	ASSEVSGTREQY
TRBV7-6	NA	TRBJ2-7	ASSKTGPYEQY
TRBV7-3	NA	TRBJ1-2	ASSSARGDGYT
TRBV10-3	NA	TRBJ1-2	AITGSGDGYT
TRBV28	NA	TRBJ1-1	ASSLQRGGRNTEAF
TRBV7-6	NA	TRBJ2-5	ASSLGRSGWAQY